This T cell receptor (beta chain) stems from a study of blood T cell repertoires in COVID-19. TCRdb's table, derived via immunoSEQ multiplex PCR, lists solely in-frame clones and lacks some. Here the sample spans tens of thousands of clones, roughly 84% being singletons. Sequencing was performed on peripheral blood. This clonotype was obtained from a human donor in a cohort sampled during active COVID-19.

The CDR3 spells CASSLMETYNEQFF. The CDR3 DNA sequence: TGTGCCAGCAGCTTGATGGAGACCTACAATGAGCAGTTCTTC. The chain joins TRBV5-6 to TRBJ2-1, with D unclear. Per germline, CDR1 SGHDT and CDR2 YYEEEE. The ends were cut back, 1 base at V and 2 bases at J, with 7 bases in the middle. CDR3 length: 14 amino acids.